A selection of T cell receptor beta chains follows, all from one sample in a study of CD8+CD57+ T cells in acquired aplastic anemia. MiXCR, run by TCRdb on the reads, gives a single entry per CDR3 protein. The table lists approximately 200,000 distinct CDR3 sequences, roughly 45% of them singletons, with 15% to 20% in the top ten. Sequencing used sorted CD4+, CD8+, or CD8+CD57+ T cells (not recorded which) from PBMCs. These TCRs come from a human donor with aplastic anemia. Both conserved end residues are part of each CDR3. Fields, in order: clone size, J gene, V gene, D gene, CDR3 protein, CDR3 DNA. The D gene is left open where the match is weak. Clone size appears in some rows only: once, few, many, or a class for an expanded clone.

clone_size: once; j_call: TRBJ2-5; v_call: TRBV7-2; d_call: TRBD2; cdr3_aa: CASSGGLAGGGETQYF; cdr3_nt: TGTGCCAGCAGCGGGGGACTAGCGGGAGGCGGGGAGACCCAGTACTTC
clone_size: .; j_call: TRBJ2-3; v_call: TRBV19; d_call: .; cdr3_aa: CASSRRDTQYF; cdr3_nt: TGTGCCAGTAGTAGGCGAGATACGCAGTATTTT
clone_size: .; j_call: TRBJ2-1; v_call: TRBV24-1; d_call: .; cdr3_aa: CATSDSWGEQFF; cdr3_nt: TGTGCCACCAGTGATTCTTGGGGGGAACAGTTCTTC
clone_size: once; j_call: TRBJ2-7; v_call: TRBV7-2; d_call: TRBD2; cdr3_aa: CASSPRLAGTYEQYF; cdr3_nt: TGTGCCAGCAGCCCCAGGCTAGCGGGTACCTACGAGCAGTACTTC
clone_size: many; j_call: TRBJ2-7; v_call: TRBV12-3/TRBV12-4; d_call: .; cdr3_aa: CASSQDAGRSEQYF; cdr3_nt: TGTGCCAGCAGCCAGGATGCAGGTCGGAGCGAGCAGTACTTC
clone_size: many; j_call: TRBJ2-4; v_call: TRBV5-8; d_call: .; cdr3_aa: CASSLRDIQYF; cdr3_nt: TGTGCCAGCAGCTTGCGGGACATTCAGTACTTC
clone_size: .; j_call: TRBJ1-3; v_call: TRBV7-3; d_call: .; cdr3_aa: CASLHRDGARNAIYF; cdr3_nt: TGTGCCAGCCTCCACCGGGACGGGGCCCGAAACGCCATATATTTT
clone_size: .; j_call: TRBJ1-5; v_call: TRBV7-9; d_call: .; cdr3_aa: CATTPGSSNQPQHF; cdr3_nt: TGTGCCACCACGCCGGGCAGTAGCAATCAGCCCCAGCATTTT
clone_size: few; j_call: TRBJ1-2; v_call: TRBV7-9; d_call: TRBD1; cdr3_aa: CASSPDRVGGYTF; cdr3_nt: TGTGCCAGCAGCCCAGACAGGGTGGGTGGCTACACCTTC
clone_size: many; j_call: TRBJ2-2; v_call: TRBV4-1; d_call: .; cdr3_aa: CASSQPGATTGELFF; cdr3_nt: TGCGCCAGCAGCCAACCCGGGGCAACCACCGGGGAGCTGTTTTTT
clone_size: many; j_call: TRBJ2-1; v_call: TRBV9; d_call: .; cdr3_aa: CASSVELRHNEQFF; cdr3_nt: TGTGCCAGCAGCGTGGAACTTAGGCACAATGAGCAGTTCTTC
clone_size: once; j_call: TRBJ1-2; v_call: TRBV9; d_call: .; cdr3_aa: CASSSLSALANYGYTF; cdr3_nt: TGTGCCAGCAGCTCCTTGTCCGCCCTAGCTAACTATGGCTACACCTTC
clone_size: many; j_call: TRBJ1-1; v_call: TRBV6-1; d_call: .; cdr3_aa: CASSGGTAANTEAFF; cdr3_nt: TGTGCCAGCAGTGGGGGGACGGCCGCAAACACTGAAGCTTTCTTT
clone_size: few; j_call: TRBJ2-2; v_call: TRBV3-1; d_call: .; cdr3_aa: CASSLAGSANTGELFF; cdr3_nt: TGTGCCAGCAGCCTCGCGGGGTCCGCGAACACCGGGGAGCTGTTTTTT
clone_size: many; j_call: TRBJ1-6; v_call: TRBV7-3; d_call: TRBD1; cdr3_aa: CASSKQGENSPLHF; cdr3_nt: TGTGCCAGCAGCAAACAGGGGGAAAATTCACCCCTCCACTTT
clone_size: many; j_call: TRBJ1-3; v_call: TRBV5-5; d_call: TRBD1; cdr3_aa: CASSSPYRGSGNTIYF; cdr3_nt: TGTGCCAGCAGCTCTCCCTACAGGGGATCTGGAAACACCATATATTTT
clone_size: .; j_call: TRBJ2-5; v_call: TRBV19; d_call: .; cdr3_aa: CASSIGQGPGAQYF; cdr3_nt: TGTGCCAGTAGTATTGGTCAGGGGCCTGGGGCCCAGTACTTC
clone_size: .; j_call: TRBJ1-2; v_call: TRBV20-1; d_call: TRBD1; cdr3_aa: CSARGQSHGYTF; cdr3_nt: TGCAGTGCTAGGGGACAGTCCCATGGCTACACCTTC
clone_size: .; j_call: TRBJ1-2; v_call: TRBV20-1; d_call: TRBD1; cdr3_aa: CSARVGQGYGYTF; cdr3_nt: TGCAGTGCTAGAGTGGGACAGGGTTATGGCTACACCTTC
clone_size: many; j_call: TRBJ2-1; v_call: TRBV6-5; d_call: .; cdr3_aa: CASSYSGDHEQFF; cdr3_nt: TGTGCCAGCAGTTACTCAGGGGACCATGAGCAGTTCTTC
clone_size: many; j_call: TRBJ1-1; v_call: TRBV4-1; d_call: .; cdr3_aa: CASSQENQGLNTEAFF; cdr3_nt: TGCGCCAGCAGCCAAGAAAATCAGGGACTGAACACTGAAGCTTTCTTT
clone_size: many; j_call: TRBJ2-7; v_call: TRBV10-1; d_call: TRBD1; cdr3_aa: CASSERPGTGGSYEQYF; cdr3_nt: TGCGCCAGCAGTGAGCGTCCCGGAACAGGGGGCTCGTACGAGCAGTACTTC